Sequencing of this T cell receptor (beta chain) was carried out in a study of T cell responses to AZD1222 COVID-19 vaccine. Assay: immunoSEQ multiplex PCR; the TCRdb copy retains only in-frame clones and omits some. This table has 150,000 or so clones, approximately 91% appearing once. To note about this clone: What it binds is unknown.

Findings and limits, study-wide: Repertoires were sampled only after the peak T cell response. Rises in breadth and depth of Spike-specific TCRs came after two AZD1222 doses.

There are 15 residues in the CDR3. Germline V CDR1 and CDR2: MNHEY, SVGEGT. Trimming pared 2 bases from V and 2 bases from J, leaving 13 bases between. The clonotype was recovered from an adult who received the AZD1222 COVID-19 vaccine. The chain is built from TRBV6-2 or TRBV6-3 and TRBJ2-7, with D maybe TRBD1 (6 bases). This specimen consisted of peripheral blood, obtained 28 days after the second AZD1222 dose. This CDR3 is CASSYDRTAPYEQYF. The CDR3 DNA sequence: TGTGCCAGCAGTTACGACAGGACAGCCCCCTACGAGCAGTACTTC.